One and the same sample provided the 22 T cell receptor beta chains below, sequenced in a study of shared clonotypes between healthy human individuals. Produced via immunoSEQ multiplex PCR; TCRdb's table is partial and in-frame only. The sample holds about 490,000 clones, more than 75% seen once. Material for sequencing was PBMCs. These receptors were obtained from a woman aged 40-49 years in good health. Some clones in this sample may be carry-over from other donors' samples.

The chain is built from TRBV7-3 and TRBJ1-1, with D possibly matching TRBD1 (6 bases). V dropped 4 bases and J dropped 6 bases, with 15 bases sitting between them. The CDR3 length is 14 residues. The germline V gene has CDR1 SGHTA and CDR2 FQGTGA. The DNA for the CDR3 is TGTGCCAGCAGCTACGGTCCCTCAGGGGCTGAAGCTTTCTTT. As protein: CASSYGPSGAEAFF.

V and J are TRBV2 and TRBJ1-1, with D tentatively TRBD1 (5 bases). This CDR3 has 17 residues. Trimming cost V 3 bases and J 1 base, with 18 bases left between them. The germline CDR1 and CDR2 sequences are SNHLY and FYNNEI. The CDR3 sequence is CASSDPRGGKANTEAFF. Here the CDR3 DNA reads TGTGCCAGCAGTGATCCGAGGGGCGGGAAGGCGAACACTGAAGCTTTCTTT.

The chain recombines TRBV29-1 with TRBJ2-1; D call uncertain. The CDR3 is made up of 13 amino acids. Germline CDR1 is SQVTM and CDR2 is ANQGSEA. V was trimmed by 0 bases and J by 8 bases, leaving 11 bases between them. The CDR3 bases are TGCAGCGTTGAAGATCAGGTAGTCGATGAGCAGTTCTTC. As protein: CSVEDQVVDEQFF.

This clone was recorded only once. The V call is TRBV18, the J call TRBJ2-7; weak D call: TRBD2 (6 bases). Deletions cut 1 base from V and 3 bases from J, with 16 bases between. Germline-derived CDR1 and CDR2 are KGHSH and LQKENI. The CDR3 is made up of 16 amino acids. For the CDR3, the DNA is TGTGCCAGCTCACCACTTCCAGATCGGCGGGACTACGAGCAGTACTTC. Its translation is CASSPLPDRRDYEQYF.

Here the CDR3 reads CASSSEGLYQETQYF. The CDR3 coding sequence is TGTGCCAGCAGTTCCGAGGGTCTGTACCAAGAGACCCAGTACTTC. This chain joins TRBV6-1 and TRBJ2-5; a possible D gene is TRBD2 (5 bases). V was shortened by 5 bases and J by 0 bases, with 13 bases between the two germline ends. This CDR3 comprises 15 residues. Germline values: CDR1 MNHNS, CDR2 SASEGT.

The chain is built from TRBV18 and TRBJ1-1; 8 nucleotides agree with TRBD1. The CDR3 is made up of 14 amino acids. V lost 6 bases, J lost 1 base, and 4 bases stayed unmatched. From germline, CDR1 is KGHSH and CDR2 LQKENI. Written as DNA, the CDR3 is TGTGCCAGCTCGCAGGGGGCGCGGAACACTGAAGCTTTCTTT. It codes for CASSQGARNTEAFF.

The chain recombines TRBV19 with TRBJ2-2, with 8 bases identical to TRBD2. V lost 6 bases to trimming and J lost 4 bases; unmatched junction nucleotides: 4. Germline-derived CDR1 and CDR2 are LNHDA and SQIVND (reference sequence). This CDR3 spans 14 amino acids. The CDR3 here is CASRSGRGTGELFF. In DNA, the CDR3 is TGTGCCAGTAGAAGCGGGAGAGGCACCGGGGAGCTGTTTTTT. The full variable domain, with the rest looked up from reference TRBV19 and TRBJ2-2, is DGGITQSPKYLFRKEGQNVTLSCEQNLNHDAMYWYRQDPGQGLRLIYYSQIVNDFQKGDIAEGYSVSREKKESFPLTVTSAQKNPTAFYLCASRSGRGTGELFFGEGSRLTVL.

This clone has a count of ten or more. V and J are TRBV7-8 and TRBJ1-2; D might be TRBD1 (5 bases). The CDR3 consists of 13 residues. V gave up 2 bases and J gave up 12 bases, with 16 bases separating them. From germline, CDR1 is SGHVS and CDR2 FQNEAQ. CDR3 in DNA: TGTGCCAGCAGCTTACACACATGGGACTCCCACACCTTC. Protein sequence: CASSLHTWDSHTF.

V and J are TRBV11-2 and TRBJ1-1; 7 bases line up with TRBD1. Germline CDR1 and CDR2: SGHAT and FQNNGV. The CDR3 sequence is 14 residues long. V was pared by 4 bases and J by 6 bases, with 8 bases of the junction left unmatched. CDR3 nucleotides: TGTGCCAGCAGCTCGGGACAGCCACCCCCTGAAGCTTTCTTT. Residues: CASSSGQPPPEAFF.

V and J are TRBV19 and TRBJ2-5, with 15 bases fitting TRBD2. Looked up from germline, CDR1 is LNHDA and CDR2 is SQIVND (reference sequence). V was pared by 5 bases and J by 6 bases, with 10 bases of the junction left unmatched. This CDR3 is 17 amino acids long. CDR3: CASSDSKGTSGRKTQYF. The CDR3 coding sequence is TGTGCCAGTAGTGATTCGAAAGGGACTAGCGGGAGGAAGACCCAGTACTTC. The full variable domain, in which reference TRBV19 and TRBJ2-5 provide the parts outside the CDR3, is DGGITQSPKYLFRKEGQNVTLSCEQNLNHDAMYWYRQDPGQGLRLIYYSQIVNDFQKGDIAEGYSVSREKKESFPLTVTSAQKNPTAFYLCASSDSKGTSGRKTQYFGPGTRLLVL.

The chain couples TRBV18 to TRBJ2-7; D might be TRBD2 (6 bases). Trimming shortened V by 3 bases and J by 0 bases, and 9 bases separated the two germline ends. CDR1 is KGHSH and CDR2 is LQKENI in the germline V gene. The length of the CDR3 is 14 residues. CDR3 loop: CASSPGGNSYEQYF. CDR3 coding DNA: TGTGCCAGCTCACCTGGCGGGAACTCCTACGAGCAGTACTTC.

This rearrangement joins TRBV7-2 to TRBJ1-1, with TRBD1 matching 10 bases. The CDR3 is made up of 13 amino acids. Germline V gives CDR1 SGHTA, CDR2 FQGNSA. With V trimmed by 3 bases and J by 7 bases, 2 bases remained unmatched. CDR3 DNA sequence: TGTGCCAGCAGCTTGGGACAGGGGTTTGAAGCTTTCTTT. It codes for CASSLGQGFEAFF. Full variable domain (missing parts from reference TRBV7-2 and TRBJ1-1): GAGVSQSPSNKVTEKGKDVELRCDPISGHTALYWYRQSLGQGLEFLIYFQGNSAPDKSGLPSDRFSAERTGGSVSTLTIQRTQQEDSAVYLCASSLGQGFEAFFGQGTRLTVV.

The V gene is TRBV18, the J gene TRBJ2-5; 7 nucleotides align to TRBD1. This CDR3 is built from 15 residues. V gave up 3 bases and J gave up 5 bases; unmatched junction bases: 9. Germline loops: CDR1 KGHSH, CDR2 LQKENI. In DNA, the CDR3 is TGTGCCAGCTCACCGGGACAGACCGGGGTCGAGACCCAGTACTTC. Translated, it gives CASSPGQTGVETQYF.

The chain couples TRBV28 to TRBJ2-1, with TRBD2 matching over 10 bases. The CDR3 contains 12 residues. CDR1 and CDR2 (germline): MDHEN, SYDVKM. V lost 4 bases to trimming and J lost 15 bases; unmatched junction nucleotides: 6. The CDR3 DNA sequence: TGTGCCAGCAGTTCAGCCGGGACTAGCGTGTTCTTC. Protein sequence: CASSSAGTSVFF.

The chain employs TRBV7-2 and TRBJ2-7; 14 bases fit TRBD2. The ends lost 2 bases at V and 0 bases at J; junction bases unmatched: 3. The CDR3 length is 17 residues. Looked up from germline, CDR1 is SGHTA and CDR2 is FQGNSA. This CDR3 reads CASSLTGLAGGSYEQYF. CDR3 in DNA: TGTGCCAGCAGCTTAACTGGACTAGCGGGAGGCTCCTACGAGCAGTACTTC.

V is TRBV29-1 and J is TRBJ2-7, with 8 positions matching TRBD2. With V trimmed by 7 bases and J by 3 bases, 11 bases remained unmatched. Germline V gene lookup returns CDR1 SQVTM and CDR2 ANQGSEA. The CDR3 sequence is 14 residues long. The CDR3 loop is CSAKRAGGHYEQYF. The CDR3 nucleotides are TGCAGCGCCAAGAGGGCGGGAGGCCACTACGAGCAGTACTTC.

The rearrangement uses TRBV18 and TRBJ2-1, with TRBD2 matching 12 bases. Germline CDR1 is KGHSH and CDR2 is LQKENI. Trimming removed 1 base from V and 0 bases from J; junction bases left unmatched: 7. The CDR3 contains 19 residues. Here the CDR3 reads CASSPRLAGGPRSYNEQFF. The CDR3 DNA sequence: TGTGCCAGCTCACCACGTCTAGCGGGAGGGCCGCGCTCCTACAATGAGCAGTTCTTC.

This clone has only one observation. This sequence joins TRBV6-1 and TRBJ2-7, with D perhaps matching TRBD1 (7 bases). Germline V lookup: CDR1 MNHNS, CDR2 SASEGT. Trimming took off 1 base at V and 7 bases at J, with 11 bases between the two ends. CDR3 length: 13 residues. This CDR3 is CASSEVAGGEQYF. The CDR3 region has the DNA TGTGCCAGCAGTGAAGTGGCAGGGGGGGAGCAGTACTTC.

This clone is a singleton in its sample. This chain uses TRBV5-1 with TRBJ2-7, with D maybe TRBD2 (6 bases). In germline, CDR1 is SGHRS, CDR2 YFSETQ. V was pared by 0 bases and J by 2 bases, with 12 bases between. There are 15 residues in the CDR3. This chain's CDR3 is CASSLASEIPYEQYF. As DNA, the CDR3 is TGCGCCAGCAGCTTGGCTAGCGAAATACCCTACGAGCAGTACTTC.

The chain joins TRBV25-1 to TRBJ2-7; the D gene is possibly TRBD1 (5 bases). Per the germline V gene, CDR1 is MGHDK and CDR2 is SYGVNS. The germline V and J ends were trimmed by 3 bases and 2 bases, with 14 bases remaining between them. The CDR3 covers 15 residues. DNA of the CDR3: TGTGCCAGCAGTGACTCAGGGATTCCTCCCTACGAGCAGTACTTC. Amino acids: CASSDSGIPPYEQYF.

This clone showed up just once. This chain links TRBV5-4 with TRBJ2-7; D remains ambiguous. Germline lookup yields CDR1 SGHNT and CDR2 YYREEE (reference sequence). Trimming removed 4 bases from V and 5 bases from J, with 16 bases in between. The CDR3 has 14 residues. CDR3 in DNA: TGTGCCAGCAGCCACGCCTCGGGTCCCGACGAGCAGTACTTC. Residues: CASSHASGPDEQYF.

This chain connects TRBV10-3 to TRBJ2-2, with 13 bases that match TRBD2. This CDR3 has 18 amino acids. CDR1 and CDR2 (germline): ENHRY, SYGVKD. Trimming took 7 bases from V and 4 from J; bases not matched to a gene: 12. This chain's CDR3 is CAIKRGLAGPHGTGELFF. CDR3 nucleotides: TGTGCCATCAAGAGGGGACTAGCGGGACCCCATGGCACCGGGGAGCTGTTTTTT.